This record concerns one TCR beta chain sequence. The antigen is not known. CDR1 and CDR2 (germline): SGHNT, YENEEA. The CDR3 sequence is 15 residues long. The V gene lost 6 bases and the J gene lost 0 bases, with 11 bases spanning the gap. This entry belongs to a study of cytomegalovirus exposure and HLA in healthy donors. Study-wide findings and caveats: Per published accounts, TCR beta sequences correctly predicted the HLA-A and HLA-B alleles of most subjects.

13 Jbeta primers and 60 Vbeta primers were used for the PCR. Per the authors' pipeline: Approximately 10 million shared chains were among tens of millions of unique TCR beta chains counted in a later analysis. The table came from immunoSEQ multiplex PCR; TCRdb's copy has only in-frame clones and leaves some out. From that table come the V and J calls and clone size; the DNA was used to work out D and trimming. Found here are around 140,000 clones, approximately 80% of them singletons; the top ten hold 1.5% to 2%. The source is a middle-aged woman in good health and CMV-seronegative. Source material: PBMCs. The gene calls are TRBV11-3 and TRBJ2-2; the D gene is possibly TRBD1 (5 bases). The DNA of the CDR3 is TGTGCCAGCAGGCAGGACACAACGAACACCGGGGAGCTGTTTTTT. This gives the protein CASRQDTTNTGELFF.